The 30 T cell receptor beta chains presented below share a single source sample, sequenced in a study of cytomegalovirus exposure and HLA in healthy donors. Assay: immunoSEQ multiplex PCR; the TCRdb copy retains only in-frame clones and omits some. There are 250,000 to 300,000 clones in the sample; around 87% occur only once, and under 0.4% lies in the top ten. The sample taken for sequencing was PBMCs. The receptors stem from a woman aged 18-29 years in good health and CMV-seronegative.

CDR3 DNA sequence: TGCGCCAGCAGCCCAGACACAGGGATTGACATTCAGTACTTC. It specifies CASSPDTGIDIQYF. The chain combines TRBV5-1 with TRBJ2-4; D possibly corresponds to TRBD1 (6 bases). V was pared by 4 bases and J by 8 bases, with 16 bases between. CDR3 length equals 14 residues. Germline V CDR1 and CDR2: SGHRS, YFSETQ.

The chain uses TRBV2 and TRBJ2-1, with a weak D call TRBD2 (5 bases). The CDR3 covers 14 residues. Trimming removed 7 bases at V and 2 bases at J, with 12 bases between. The germline gives CDR1 SNHLY, CDR2 FYNNEI. The CDR3 sequence: CASTAEETYNEQFF. The DNA of the CDR3 is TGTGCCAGCACGGCGGAGGAAACCTACAATGAGCAGTTCTTC.

The rearrangement uses TRBV7-2 and TRBJ1-1; unclear D gene. The CDR3 runs to 16 residues. V shed 4 bases and J shed 5 bases, with 20 bases lying between them. Germline V gene lookup returns CDR1 SGHTA and CDR2 FQGNSA. CDR3 region: CASSSLNSFAGTEAFF. The CDR3 nucleotides read TGTGCCAGCAGCTCACTTAATTCGTTTGCGGGGACTGAAGCTTTCTTT.

The rearrangement uses TRBV6-5 and TRBJ2-1, with a tentative D call TRBD1 (5 bases). V shed 0 bases and J shed 6 bases, with 9 bases lying between them. The CDR3 extends over 14 amino acids. Germline loops: CDR1 MNHEY, CDR2 SVGAGI. The CDR3 bases are TGTGCCAGCAGTTACTCTGGCAGGGTCAATGAGCAGTTCTTC. Translating gives CASSYSGRVNEQFF.

This sequence joins TRBV5-8 and TRBJ1-6; D gene uncertain. Germline CDR1 and CDR2: SGHTS and YDEGEE. V was trimmed by 9 bases and J by 6 bases, leaving 10 bases between them. This CDR3 comprises 12 residues. CDR3 protein: CATVMSNSPLHF. The CDR3 DNA reads TGTGCCACCGTTATGAGTAATTCACCCCTCCACTTT.

The chain uses TRBV27 and TRBJ1-5, with D possibly being TRBD1 (5 bases). Germline values: CDR1 MNHEY, CDR2 SMNVEV (reference sequence). This CDR3 has 14 residues. V gave up 6 bases and J gave up 1 base, with 10 bases separating them. The CDR3 DNA reads TGTGCCAGCAGCTGGAGGGACAGCAATCAGCCCCAGCATTTT. The encoded protein is CASSWRDSNQPQHF.

This chain links TRBV2 with TRBJ2-3, with D unresolved. In germline, CDR1 is SNHLY, CDR2 FYNNEI. Trimming pared 6 bases from V and 2 bases from J, leaving 15 bases between. The CDR3 runs to 15 residues. This CDR3 is CASSPFLRVTDTQYF. The CDR3 region has the DNA TGTGCCAGCAGCCCCTTTTTGAGAGTCACAGATACGCAGTATTTT.

This clone turned up a few times. Here the CDR3 DNA reads TGCAGCGTACAAGGGGCAGATACGCAGTATTTT. This codes for CSVQGADTQYF. The rearrangement links TRBV29-1 to TRBJ2-3; D is perhaps TRBD1 (5 bases). The CDR3 is made up of 11 amino acids. Trimming removed 6 bases from V and 4 bases from J, with 8 bases in between. Germline lookup yields CDR1 SQVTM and CDR2 ANQGSEA.

This clone came up once. The chain combines TRBV19 with TRBJ2-2, with 11 bases identical to TRBD1. Germline-derived CDR1 and CDR2 are LNHDA and SQIVND (reference sequence). Trimming at V came to 7 bases and at J to 4 bases, leaving 5 bases not matched to a gene. The CDR3 covers 15 residues. The CDR3 DNA reads TGTGCCAGTATGTCGGGACAGGGGGGCACCGGGGAGCTGTTTTTT. Amino acids: CASMSGQGGTGELFF.

J is TRBJ2-7 and V is TRBV5-1; 10 bases line up with TRBD1. The CDR3 covers 14 residues. The germline gives CDR1 SGHRS, CDR2 YFSETQ. With 3 bases clipped from V and 6 bases from J, the junction kept 6 bases outside the gene matches. The CDR3, as DNA: TGCGCCAGCAGCTCCGGGACAGGGGCCGGCGAGCAGTACTTC. It translates to CASSSGTGAGEQYF.

The CDR3 nucleotides read TGTGCCAGCAGCCAAAACAGGGTCACAGATACGCAGTATTTT. It translates to CASSQNRVTDTQYF. This sequence joins TRBV11-1 and TRBJ2-3; TRBD1 might be the D (6 bases). The CDR3 extends over 14 amino acids. Germline V gene data show CDR1 as SGHAT and CDR2 as FQDESV (reference sequence). V lost 5 bases, J lost 2 bases, and 11 bases lay in between.

The chain recombines TRBV4-1 with TRBJ1-1; 8 bases agree with TRBD1. Germline V gene lookup returns CDR1 MGHRA and CDR2 YSYEKL. There are 16 residues in the CDR3. V dropped 1 base and J dropped 3; count of bases not matched to a gene: 7. The CDR3 region has the DNA TGCGCCAGCAGCCAAGTGGCAGGGGGCGGGTACACTGAAGCTTTCTTT. This encodes CASSQVAGGGYTEAFF.

This chain uses TRBV4-3 with TRBJ1-3; no definite D call. CDR1 and CDR2 (germline): LGHNA, YSLEER. Trimming cost V 1 base and J 2 bases, with 12 bases left between them. This CDR3 comprises 16 residues. The CDR3 region is CASSQALAITGNTIYF. The CDR3 coding sequence is TGCGCCAGCAGCCAAGCCCTGGCAATCACTGGAAACACCATATATTTT.

The genes are TRBV19 and TRBJ1-5, with TRBD1 as a possible D gene (5 bases). The ends were cut back, 0 bases at V and 5 bases at J, with 11 bases in the middle. The CDR3 has 15 residues. The germline V gene encodes CDR1 LNHDA and CDR2 SQIVND (reference sequence). DNA of the CDR3: TGTGCCAGTAGTATAGATCTGGGGGGGTATCAGCCCCAGCATTTT. Amino acid sequence: CASSIDLGGYQPQHF.

This clone was counted a few times. The J gene is TRBJ2-7, the V gene TRBV5-4, with TRBD2 identical over 9 bases. From germline, CDR1 is SGHNT and CDR2 YYREEE (reference sequence). The CDR3 totals 17 residues. With V trimmed by 0 bases and J by 0 bases, 7 bases remained unmatched. CDR3 protein: CASSLGGLARSSYEQYV. The CDR3 DNA is TGTGCCAGCAGCTTGGGAGGACTAGCGAGGAGCTCCTACGAGCAGTACGTC.

For the CDR3, the DNA is TGTGCCAGCAGCAAAAGACCGGGACAGGGGGCCGATGAGCAGTTCTTC. Amino acid sequence: CASSKRPGQGADEQFF. The gene calls are TRBV9 and TRBJ2-1, with 12 bases that match TRBD1. The CDR3 is made up of 16 amino acids. Trimming cost V 4 bases and J 8 bases; bases outside gene matches: 10. Germline lookup yields CDR1 SGDLS and CDR2 YYNGEE.

The chain joins TRBV15 to TRBJ1-2; the D gene is possibly TRBD1 (6 bases). Trimming pared 4 bases from V and 5 bases from J, leaving 20 bases between. The CDR3 sequence is 16 residues long. Germline CDR1 is LNHNV and CDR2 is YYDKDF (reference sequence). Here the CDR3 reads CATSTRTGGAWYGYTF. DNA of the CDR3: TGTGCCACCAGCACTCGAACGGGGGGCGCGTGGTATGGCTACACCTTC.

V usage is TRBV6-6 and J usage is TRBJ1-1; D is unclear. The V end lost 4 bases, the J end lost 1 base, and 7 bases lay between the germline ends. This CDR3 has 13 amino acids. The V gene's germline CDR1 is MNHNY and CDR2 SVGAGI (reference sequence). The CDR3 protein is CASSSLENTEAFF. CDR3 DNA sequence: TGTGCCAGCAGTTCCCTAGAGAACACTGAAGCTTTCTTT.

This chain connects TRBV7-2 to TRBJ2-3; tentatively, D is TRBD2 (6 bases). Germline CDR1 reads SGHTA; CDR2 reads FQGNSA. The CDR3 has 16 amino acids. Trimming removed 2 bases at V and 1 base at J, with 13 bases between. CDR3 nucleotides: TGTGCCAGCAGCTTACCCCTGGGCGGGGGCACAGATACGCAGTATTTT. Translating it yields CASSLPLGGGTDTQYF. Variable domain in full (rest from reference TRBV7-2 and TRBJ2-3): GAGVSQSPSNKVTEKGKDVELRCDPISGHTALYWYRQSLGQGLEFLIYFQGNSAPDKSGLPSDRFSAERTGGSVSTLTIQRTQQEDSAVYLCASSLPLGGGTDTQYFGPGTRLTVL.

The chain recombines TRBV5-4 with TRBJ2-5, with a tentative D call TRBD2 (5 bases). The germline gives CDR1 SGHNT, CDR2 YYREEE (reference sequence). V lost 4 bases and J 2 bases, leaving 9 bases between the germline ends. The CDR3 runs 13 residues. The CDR3 nucleotides read TGTGCCAGCAGCAAGGACTCTCAAGAGACCCAGTACTTC. Translated, it gives CASSKDSQETQYF. The complete variable domain, with remaining parts taken from reference TRBV5-4 and TRBJ2-5, reads ETGVTQSPTHLIKTRGQQVTLRCSSQSGHNTVSWYQQALGQGPQFIFQYYREEENGRGNFPPRFSGLQFPNYSSELNVNALELDDSALYLCASSKDSQETQYFGPGTRLLVL.

The CDR3 coding sequence is TGTGCCAGCTCACCAGCAAAATGGGTAGCGGGGGACACAGATACGCAGTATTTT. Its protein is CASSPAKWVAGDTDTQYF. V gene TRBV18 combines with J gene TRBJ2-3; 9 positions match TRBD2. Germline assignment: CDR1 KGHSH and CDR2 LQKENI. The CDR3 consists of 18 residues. J was trimmed by 2 bases and V by 2 bases; bases with no gene match: 11.

This chain connects TRBV18 to TRBJ2-1; D is possibly TRBD2 (5 bases). The CDR3 contains 15 residues. The germline V gene encodes CDR1 KGHSH and CDR2 LQKENI. Trimming shortened V by 1 base and J by 6 bases, and 13 bases separated the two germline ends. The CDR3 DNA sequence: TGTGCCAGCTCACCACTTGGTCCTGCGGGCAATGAGCAGTTCTTC. Protein sequence: CASSPLGPAGNEQFF.

About this clone itself: Other nucleotide sequences in the sample specify the same CDR3. J is TRBJ1-6 and V is TRBV7-9; TRBD1 matches 9 bases. Trimming removed 2 bases from V and 9 bases from J; junction bases left unmatched: 5. The CDR3 spans 15 residues. Germline lookup yields CDR1 SEHNR and CDR2 FQNEAQ (reference sequence). CDR3 in amino acids: CASSLSGTGSSPLHF. The DNA of the CDR3 is TGTGCCAGCAGCTTAAGCGGGACAGGGAGTTCACCCCTCCACTTT.

The V and J genes are TRBV5-1 and TRBJ2-2, with 7 bases identical to TRBD1. The germline CDR1 and CDR2 sequences are SGHRS and YFSETQ. The junction had 3 bases not matched to a gene; V was cut back by 3 bases and J by 1 base. The CDR3 is 15 amino acids. As DNA, the CDR3 is TGCGCCAGCAGCTATACAGGGGTGAACACCGGGGAGCTGTTTTTT. It specifies CASSYTGVNTGELFF. Together with reference TRBV5-1 and TRBJ2-2, the CDR3 gives the full variable domain: KAGVTQTPRYLIKTRGQQVTLSCSPISGHRSVSWYQQTPGQGLQFLFEYFSETQRNKGNFPGRFSGRQFSNSRSEMNVSTLELGDSALYLCASSYTGVNTGELFFGEGSRLTVL.

The V and J genes are TRBV29-1 and TRBJ1-1; D may be TRBD1 (5 bases). Germline CDR1 and CDR2: SQVTM and ANQGSEA. The ends were cut back, 6 bases at V and 4 bases at J, with 9 bases in the middle. This CDR3 comprises 11 residues. CDR3 DNA: TGCAGCGTACGGGGGTTCACTGAAGCTTTCTTT. Protein sequence: CSVRGFTEAFF. Supplemented by reference TRBV29-1 and TRBJ1-1, the full variable domain reads SAVISQKPSRDICQRGTSLTIQCQVDSQVTMMFWYRQQPGQSLTLIATANQGSEATYESGFVIDKFPISRPNLTFSTLTVSNMSPEDSSIYLCSVRGFTEAFFGQGTRLTVV.

V is TRBV29-1 and J is TRBJ2-3; TRBD2 matches at 13 bases. The CDR3 totals 15 residues. The V gene end was trimmed by 6 bases and the J gene end by 7 bases; junction bases not matched to a gene: 10. Germline assignment: CDR1 SQVTM and CDR2 ANQGSEA. DNA for the CDR3: TGCAGCGTCTTACCCACTAGCGGGGGGGCGAATACGCAGTATTTT. It yields the protein CSVLPTSGGANTQYF.

V and J are TRBV2 and TRBJ2-5; tentatively, D is TRBD1 (6 bases). The V gene lost 1 base and the J gene lost 5 bases, with 14 bases spanning the gap. The germline gives CDR1 SNHLY, CDR2 FYNNEI. The CDR3 totals 15 residues. The CDR3 here is CASSEGQGFGETQYF. The CDR3 DNA follows: TGTGCCAGCAGTGAAGGGCAGGGGTTTGGGGAGACCCAGTACTTC.

The chain combines TRBV7-8 with TRBJ2-2; D uncertain. The CDR3 is 15 amino acids. Deletions cut 2 bases from V and 5 bases from J, with 12 bases between. Germline assignment: CDR1 SGHVS and CDR2 FQNEAQ. CDR3 in amino acids: CASSLSSRGTGELFF. In DNA, the CDR3 is TGTGCCAGCAGCTTATCCAGCAGAGGAACCGGGGAGCTGTTTTTT.

The CDR3 protein is CASSLLAGATYEQYF. The CDR3 region has the DNA TGTGCCAGCAGTTTATTGGCAGGGGCGACCTACGAGCAGTACTTC. The chain combines TRBV28 with TRBJ2-7; D possibly corresponds to TRBD1 (6 bases). The V and J ends lost 1 base and 2 bases respectively, with 12 bases between them. The germline V gene has CDR1 MDHEN and CDR2 SYDVKM. This CDR3 has 15 residues.

The rearrangement uses TRBV28 and TRBJ2-4, with D tentatively TRBD1 (5 bases). Germline loops: CDR1 MDHEN, CDR2 SYDVKM. The CDR3 is 18 amino acids. Trimming left V 2 bases short and J 0 bases short, with 17 bases between. CDR3 residues: CASSLSYLKGIAKNIQYF. The CDR3 DNA is TGTGCCAGCAGTTTAAGTTATCTGAAGGGGATAGCCAAAAACATTCAGTACTTC. Full variable domain (outside the CDR3, taken from reference TRBV28 and TRBJ2-4): DVKVTQSSRYLVKRTGEKVFLECVQDMDHENMFWYRQDPGLGLRLIYFSYDVKMKEKGDIPEGYSVSREKKERFSLILESASTNQTSMYLCASSLSYLKGIAKNIQYFGAGTRLSVL.